This TCR beta chain stems from a study of blood T cell repertoires in COVID-19. Whole-study context: Italy, Spain and the United States were the sources of the convalescent and acute COVID-19 samples.

In the authors' workflow: Estimates of nucleated cell counts were drawn from the amplification of reference gene primers. The table came from immunoSEQ multiplex PCR; TCRdb's copy has only in-frame clones and leaves some out. That table supplies the V and J calls and clone size; D and trimming were determined from the DNA. Of under 200,000 clones listed, 90% were seen once; the top ten hold roughly 0.56%. The V end lost 2 bases, the J end lost 5 bases, and 16 bases lay between the germline ends. Germline assignment: CDR1 MNHGY and CDR2 SAAAGT. This CDR3 is built from 16 residues. The J gene is TRBJ2-4, the V gene TRBV6-8; no reliable D call. The specimen sequenced was peripheral blood. The sequence was obtained from a man in his forties or fifties with acute or convalescent COVID-19. The CDR3 nucleotides are TGTGCCAGCAGTTACAGTTTTAGGCCCAGCGAAAACATTCAGTACTTC. It specifies CASSYSFRPSENIQYF.